Here is one T cell receptor beta chain with its context. The antigen remains unidentified. Germline-derived CDR1 and CDR2 are MNHEY and SMNVEV (reference sequence). The CDR3 has 11 amino acids. V lost 3 bases to trimming and J lost 7 bases, with 6 bases between them. Naive CD8 cells comprised CD45RO-negative, CCR7-positively selected cells, excluding terminally differentiated effector memory CD45RA+ cells. Measured with immunoSEQ multiplex PCR; TCRdb has only the in-frame clones, and not every one. Among approximately 590,000 clones listed, less than 97% were seen once. This entry comes from a study of shared clonotypes between healthy human individuals. Overall study results and limits: Shared clonotypes: about 5% naive CD4, under 4% naive CD8, 2.3% memory CD4, 0.4% memory CD8. When compared with the clonotypes that were shared by all four sorted-subset donors, the non-shared clonotypes turned out to have lower generation probabilities.

Sequencing was done on a sample of naive CD8+ T cells sorted from blood. The TCR was taken from a woman in her 30s in good health. This sequence joins TRBV27 and TRBJ2-5; D might be TRBD1 (6 bases). CDR3 region: CASSLGATQYF. As DNA, the CDR3 is TGTGCCAGCAGTTTGGGGGCGACCCAGTACTTC.